Listed here is a single T cell receptor beta chain. The data are from a study of blood T cell repertoires in COVID-19. Study background: Italy, Spain and the United States were the sources of the convalescent and acute COVID-19 samples. The analysed material was cDNA or gDNA that came from T cells, B-cell-depleted T cells, or PBMCs.

V was shortened by 1 base and J by 1 base, with 9 bases between the two germline ends. This CDR3 comprises 15 residues. CDR1 is MDHEN and CDR2 is SYDVKM in the germline V gene. Per the original methods: Amplified reference gene primers provided the basis for estimating nucleated cell counts. Clones were sequenced by immunoSEQ multiplex PCR, and TCRdb holds only the in-frame ones, with some missing. V, J and clone size were drawn from that table, and D and trimming were deduced from the DNA. The sample includes roughly 100,000 clones, around nine tenths of them seen just once. This chain joins TRBV28 and TRBJ2-3; a weak D match, TRBD1 (6 bases). Material for sequencing was peripheral blood. This clonotype was obtained from a man between 45 and 60 years old with active or convalescent COVID-19. This chain's CDR3 is CASSLLTGGTDTQYF. CDR3 bases: TGTGCCAGCAGTTTATTGACAGGTGGCACAGATACGCAGTATTTT.